Shown below are 26 T cell receptor beta chains from a single sample sequenced in a study of early T cells in non-severe SARS-CoV-2 infection (dated by TCRdb to the early 2020s). The library came from 5' RACE. The reads were generated on a NextSeq 500. TCRdb redid the processing of the public reads, applying fastp at Q25 and MiXCR, and retained in-frame beta chains. Each entry merges the rows of one CDR3 protein and shows their most common DNA and genes. This sample is represented by about 90,000 distinct CDR3 sequences; 9.5% to 15% of them were singletons. The ten largest account for approximately 4% of the sample. The sequences come from whole blood, collected at baseline. All receptors come from an adult who was a healthcare worker with PCR-confirmed SARS-CoV-2 infection or an uninfected control (not recorded which).

The table lists this clonotype with many counts. V is TRBV14 and J is TRBJ2-4; D is ambiguous. The CDR3 loop spans 13 amino acids. Germline-derived CDR1 and CDR2 are SGHDN and FVKESK. Trimming shortened V by 0 bases and J by 9 bases, and 9 bases separated the two germline ends. The CDR3 sequence is CASSQDLRGIQYF. CDR3 DNA: TGTGCCAGCAGCCAAGATCTCCGTGGCATTCAGTACTTC.

This clonotype has a handful of counts. The chain links TRBV6-5 to TRBJ1-2; 9 nucleotides align to TRBD1. V was clipped by 5 bases and J by 3 bases; unmatched bases: 4. This CDR3 is 14 amino acids long. Germline CDR1 is MNHEY and CDR2 is SVGAGI. The CDR3 coding sequence is TGTGCCAGCAGTCTCGACAGGGGGGACTATGGCTACACCTTC. It specifies CASSLDRGDYGYTF.

The chain employs TRBV2 and TRBJ2-5; D is perhaps TRBD1 or TRBD2 (6 bases each). The V end was cut by 8 bases, the J end by 3 bases, with 10 bases between. The CDR3 is 12 amino acids. From germline, CDR1 is SNHLY and CDR2 FYNNEI. The CDR3 nucleotides read TGTGCCAGCGGGGGGCCTGAAGAGACCCAGTACTTC. Protein sequence: CASGGPEETQYF.

This clonotype has a count of ten or more. This sequence joins TRBV27 and TRBJ2-5, with D possibly TRBD2 on 5 matching bases. This CDR3 comprises 14 residues. Germline V gene lookup returns CDR1 MNHEY and CDR2 SMNVEV (reference sequence). V dropped 7 bases and J dropped 5 bases, with 17 bases sitting between them. The CDR3 protein is CASIQRNTGETQYF. DNA for the CDR3: TGTGCCAGCATACAACGCAACACGGGGGAGACCCAGTACTTC.

There are a few counts of this clonotype. This chain joins TRBV24-1 and TRBJ2-2, with D hard to call. The CDR3 length is 16 residues. V shed 3 bases and J shed 0 bases, with 10 bases lying between them. Germline V gene lookup returns CDR1 KGHDR and CDR2 SFDVKD. CDR3 DNA: TGTGCCACCAGTGATACCCGGGCCCCGAACACCGGGGAGCTGTTTTTT. Translated: CATSDTRAPNTGELFF.

This chain uses TRBV6-1 with TRBJ1-1; D remains ambiguous. Trimming cost V 6 bases and J 1 base, with 3 bases left between them. Germline loops: CDR1 MNHNS, CDR2 SASEGT. The length of the CDR3 is 11 residues. The CDR3 DNA reads TGTGCCAGCAGGCAGAACACTGAAGCTTTCTTT. Protein product: CASRQNTEAFF.

This clonotype occurred many times. The J gene is TRBJ2-1, the V gene TRBV4-2; 9 bases are a match to TRBD2. The CDR3 is made up of 16 amino acids. From germline, CDR1 is LGHNA and CDR2 YNFKEQ. The ends lost 2 bases at V and 8 bases at J; junction bases unmatched: 10. CDR3 nucleotide sequence: TGTGCCAGCAGCCAACATCGGGCGGGAGGGGGCGATGAGCAGTTCTTC. Its protein is CASSQHRAGGGDEQFF.

The gene calls are TRBV11-2 and TRBJ2-7; 8 bases line up with TRBD2. The CDR3 consists of 14 residues. Trimming took 6 bases from V and 1 from J; bases not matched to a gene: 5. Germline V CDR1 and CDR2: SGHAT, FQNNGV. CDR3 sequence: CASRPTSGSYEQYF. The DNA of the CDR3 is TGTGCCAGCAGACCTACTAGCGGATCCTACGAGCAGTACTTC.

Written as DNA, the CDR3 is TGTGCCAGCAGTTTAAGGGGACAGGGGTACACCGGGGAGCTGTTTTTT. Its protein is CASSLRGQGYTGELFF. The chain is built from TRBV28 and TRBJ2-2; 10 positions agree with TRBD1. The ends lost 2 bases at V and 3 bases at J; junction bases unmatched: 3. The germline V gene has CDR1 MDHEN and CDR2 SYDVKM. This CDR3 region has 16 residues.

The chain links TRBV10-3 to TRBJ2-5; D unclear. V lost 3 bases and J 4 bases, leaving 9 bases between the germline ends. CDR1 ENHRY and CDR2 SYGVKD come from the germline V gene. This CDR3 has 13 residues. The CDR3 DNA sequence: TGTGCCATCAGTGACGGTGGAAGAGAGACCCAGTACTTC. Translating it yields CAISDGGRETQYF.

This clonotype occurred many times. This chain uses TRBV24-1 with TRBJ2-1; D uncertain. Trimming cost V 6 bases and J 9 bases, with 14 bases left between them. The germline gives CDR1 KGHDR, CDR2 SFDVKD. The CDR3 is 13 residues long. The CDR3 region has the DNA TGTGCCACCAGTCCAGAGGATATACGTGAGCAGTTCTTC. As protein: CATSPEDIREQFF.

The chain carries TRBV12-5 and TRBJ2-1; D remains unclear. Germline lookup yields CDR1 LGHNT and CDR2 FRNRAP. Trimming cost V 7 bases and J 7 bases, with 14 bases left between them. This CDR3 is built from 13 residues. The CDR3, as DNA: TGTGCTAGTGCCCCGGAACCTGAGAATGAGCAGTTCTTC. This gives the protein CASAPEPENEQFF.

The chain employs TRBV10-3 and TRBJ2-7; D is undetermined. Germline V gene data show CDR1 as ENHRY and CDR2 as SYGVKD. Trimming removed 10 bases at V and 1 base at J, with 8 bases between. CDR3 length: 11 amino acids. The CDR3 region is CATLDSYEQYF. CDR3 nucleotides: TGTGCCACCCTCGATTCCTACGAGCAGTACTTC.

The DNA of the CDR3 is TGTGCCACCAGTCCCGGGACGAGGGAAGAGCAGTTCTTC. Amino acids: CATSPGTREEQFF. This sequence joins TRBV24-1 and TRBJ2-1; D might be TRBD1 or TRBD2, each matching 5 bases. This CDR3 is built from 13 residues. Germline V gives CDR1 KGHDR, CDR2 SFDVKD. Deletions cut 6 bases from V and 10 bases from J, with 15 bases between.

This clonotype was seen ten or more times. This chain uses TRBV9 with TRBJ2-5, with D possibly being TRBD1 or TRBD2 (5 bases each). Germline CDR1 and CDR2: SGDLS and YYNGEE. The CDR3 totals 13 residues. Trimming took 0 bases from V and 4 from J, leaving 7 bases between them. The CDR3 sequence is CASSVVGGETQYF. As DNA, the CDR3 is TGTGCCAGCAGCGTAGTTGGGGGAGAGACCCAGTACTTC.

This clonotype was detected ten times or more. V and J are TRBV30 and TRBJ2-1; D tentatively fits TRBD1 or TRBD2 (5 bases each). The CDR3 contains 14 residues. Germline-derived CDR1 and CDR2 are GTSNPN and SVGIG (reference sequence). Trimming cost V 0 bases and J 6 bases, with 12 bases left between them. CDR3 sequence: CAWSVEGSANEQFF. The CDR3 DNA reads TGTGCCTGGAGTGTAGAGGGGTCGGCCAATGAGCAGTTCTTC.

This clonotype was recorded many times. The rearrangement joins TRBV6-2 or TRBV6-3 to TRBJ1-5; a possible D gene is TRBD1 (5 bases). The germline V and J ends were trimmed by 6 bases and 2 bases, with 8 bases remaining between them. The CDR3 covers 13 residues. Germline CDR1 reads MNHEY; CDR2 reads SVGEGT. As DNA, the CDR3 is TGTGCCAGCAGGGGGGATGGCAATCAGCCCCAGCATTTT. Translation gives CASRGDGNQPQHF.

Turning to this clonotype: A read error may explain this, as a much larger clone is one base away. The chain links TRBV4-1 to TRBJ1-6; D call uncertain. This CDR3 spans 16 amino acids. Trimming removed 1 base at V and 9 bases at J, with 16 bases between. The germline V gene has CDR1 MGHRA and CDR2 YSYEKL. DNA for the CDR3: TGCGCCAGCAGCCAAGGATCCGGTGACGGGAGTTCACCCCTCCACTTT. It translates to CASSQGSGDGSSPLHF.

The genes are TRBV5-5 and TRBJ2-5; a weak D match, TRBD2 (5 bases). V lost 3 bases and J 2 bases, leaving 11 bases between the germline ends. The CDR3 contains 14 residues. Germline CDR1 SGHKS, CDR2 YYEKEE (reference sequence). The chain's CDR3 is CASSSQDWQETQYF. The CDR3 DNA reads TGTGCCAGCAGCTCCCAGGACTGGCAAGAGACCCAGTACTTC.

This chain uses TRBV5-4 with TRBJ2-1; 10 bases match TRBD2. This CDR3 has 15 residues. Trimming took 1 base from V and 7 from J; bases not matched to a gene: 5. Germline assignment: CDR1 SGHNT and CDR2 YYREEE (reference sequence). DNA of the CDR3: TGTGCCAGCAGCTTGCTAGCGGGAGTCCTGAATGAGCAGTTCTTC. Protein product: CASSLLAGVLNEQFF.

This clonotype was counted a few times. The chain links TRBV5-4 to TRBJ2-5; D possibly uses TRBD1 or TRBD2 (7 bases each). Trimming removed 7 bases from V and 0 bases from J, with 25 bases in between. Germline CDR1 and CDR2: SGHNT and YYREEE (reference sequence). There are 18 residues in the CDR3. The CDR3 loop is CASSTPPGGGQYQETQYF. DNA of the CDR3: TGTGCCAGCTCCACCCCGCCCGGCGGGGGACAGTACCAAGAGACCCAGTACTTC.

In this sample, this clonotype turned up many times. The gene calls are TRBV20-1 and TRBJ1-5; 7 bases align to TRBD1. The CDR3 consists of 13 residues. V lost 5 bases and J lost 7; bases outside the gene matches: 8. Germline CDR1 reads DFQATT; CDR2 reads SNEGSKA (reference sequence). The CDR3 spells CSAPRQGGQPQHF. Written as DNA, the CDR3 is TGCAGTGCTCCGAGGCAGGGGGGCCAGCCCCAGCATTTT.

This clonotype was counted only a few times. The CDR3 nucleotides read TGTGCCAGCTGGGACAGGGACATACGAGCAATAGGGGAGCAGTACTTC. Residues: CASWDRDIRAIGEQYF. The chain has TRBV2 and TRBJ2-7; 9 nucleotides match TRBD1. This CDR3 is 16 amino acids long. CDR1 is SNHLY, CDR2 FYNNEI, per germline. Losses at the gene ends were 8 bases for V and 7 bases for J; bases not matched to a gene: 18.

This clonotype was observed a handful of times. The rearrangement uses TRBV5-6 and TRBJ2-2; D gene ambiguous. Trimming removed 0 bases from V and 1 base from J, with 4 bases in between. The CDR3 has 14 amino acids. Looked up from germline, CDR1 is SGHDT and CDR2 is YYEEEE. In DNA, the CDR3 is TGTGCCAGCAGCTTGGTAGAGAACACCGGGGAGCTGTTTTTT. It yields the protein CASSLVENTGELFF.

This clonotype occurred a few times. In nucleotides, the CDR3 is TGTGCCAGCAGTGTAGGGATGGGAACCGGGGAGCTGTTTTTT. It specifies CASSVGMGTGELFF. This chain connects TRBV2 to TRBJ2-2; no clear D. V was shortened by 4 bases and J by 5 bases, with 11 bases between the two germline ends. This CDR3 comprises 14 residues. Germline V gene data show CDR1 as SNHLY and CDR2 as FYNNEI.

The chain combines TRBV19 with TRBJ1-5; D may be TRBD1 (6 bases). V was pared by 3 bases and J by 1 base, with 10 bases between. The germline V gene encodes CDR1 LNHDA and CDR2 SQIVND (reference sequence). This CDR3 contains 15 residues. The CDR3 spells CASSMGAPSNQPQHF. CDR3 DNA: TGTGCCAGTAGTATGGGGGCGCCCAGCAATCAGCCCCAGCATTTT. The whole variable domain, filled in from reference TRBV19 and TRBJ1-5, reads DGGITQSPKYLFRKEGQNVTLSCEQNLNHDAMYWYRQDPGQGLRLIYYSQIVNDFQKGDIAEGYSVSREKKESFPLTVTSAQKNPTAFYLCASSMGAPSNQPQHFGDGTRLSIL.